Below, 24 T cell receptor beta chains from the same sample are listed, as sequenced in a study of cytomegalovirus exposure and HLA in healthy donors. The study ran its PCR with 60 Vbeta and 13 Jbeta primers. Produced via immunoSEQ multiplex PCR; TCRdb's table is partial and in-frame only. The data contain tens of thousands of clones, around 84% of them singletons. Sequenced material: PBMCs. These TCRs come from a male donor in good health and CMV-seronegative.

This clone was counted between two and nine times. V gene TRBV2 combines with J gene TRBJ2-7; D might be TRBD1 or TRBD2, each matching 7 bases. This CDR3 has 15 amino acids. Germline V lookup: CDR1 SNHLY, CDR2 FYNNEI. Deletions cut 10 bases from V and 5 bases from J, with 24 bases between. The CDR3 spells CATRGRDQVRDEQYF. For the CDR3, the DNA is TGTGCCACCAGGGGGAGGGATCAGGTCAGGGACGAGCAGTACTTC.

Only one count was recorded for this clone. The chain combines TRBV6-6 with TRBJ2-2, with D perhaps TRBD1 (5 bases). The germline CDR1 and CDR2 sequences are MNHNY and SVGAGI (reference sequence). The CDR3 is 14 amino acids. V lost 2 bases and J lost 7, with 11 bases in between. The CDR3 protein is CASSYGRVDGELFF. CDR3 coding DNA: TGTGCCAGCAGTTACGGCAGGGTGGACGGGGAGCTGTTTTTT.

This chain joins TRBV19 and TRBJ2-5, with D uncertain. V was clipped by 1 base and J by 5 bases, with 11 bases between them. CDR1 is LNHDA and CDR2 is SQIVND in the germline V gene (reference sequence). This CDR3 has 14 amino acids. This CDR3 reads CASSIGPKLETQYF. CDR3 bases: TGTGCCAGTAGTATAGGCCCCAAGCTGGAGACCCAGTACTTC. The full variable domain, rest sourced from reference TRBV19 and TRBJ2-5, is DGGITQSPKYLFRKEGQNVTLSCEQNLNHDAMYWYRQDPGQGLRLIYYSQIVNDFQKGDIAEGYSVSREKKESFPLTVTSAQKNPTAFYLCASSIGPKLETQYFGPGTRLLVL.

The CDR3 here is CASSLQAGAYNEQFF. The CDR3 region has the DNA TGTGCCAGCAGCTTACAAGCGGGGGCCTACAATGAGCAGTTCTTC. The gene calls are TRBV7-2 and TRBJ2-1; 8 bases map to TRBD2. V lost 2 bases and J lost 2; bases outside the gene matches: 2. CDR1 SGHTA and CDR2 FQGNSA come from the germline V gene. The CDR3 spans 15 residues.

The rearrangement uses TRBV7-9 and TRBJ1-6; D uncertain. This CDR3 contains 13 residues. V was trimmed by 2 bases and J by 12 bases, leaving 11 bases between them. The germline CDR1 and CDR2 sequences are SEHNR and FQNEAQ (reference sequence). The DNA for the CDR3 is TGTGCCAGCAGCTTACTGACGGGTGGACCCCTCCACTTT. It translates to CASSLLTGGPLHF.

On this clone itself: Relative to the germline gene, one junction end is altered; a read error may explain this. The identical CDR3 is also encoded by other nucleotide sequences in the sample. V usage is TRBV19 and J usage is TRBJ1-2; 7 nucleotides agree with TRBD1. The length of the CDR3 is 14 residues. The germline V gene has CDR1 LNHDA and CDR2 SQIVND (reference sequence). CDR3 amino acids: CASSTSTGNYGYTF. In nucleotides, the CDR3 is TGTGCCAGTAGCACCTCGACAGGGAACTATGGCTATACCTTC.

The V gene is TRBV7-2, the J gene TRBJ2-1; 12 nucleotides match TRBD2. The CDR3 totals 17 residues. The germline V gene has CDR1 SGHTA and CDR2 FQGNSA. V lost 4 bases to trimming and J lost 2 bases; unmatched junction nucleotides: 6. CDR3 bases: TGTGCCAGCAGCTCCCCTAGCGGGGGGGTCCCCTACAATGAGCAGTTCTTC. Translating it yields CASSSPSGGVPYNEQFF.

This chain joins TRBV4-3 and TRBJ1-4, with TRBD1 identical over 7 bases. The CDR3 length is 17 residues. V was clipped by 0 bases and J by 3 bases; unmatched bases: 7. Germline V gene data show CDR1 as LGHNA and CDR2 as YSLEER. CDR3 coding DNA: TGCGCCAGCAGCCAAGATCCCCCCACAGGGGCTAATGAAAAACTGTTTTTT. Translation gives CASSQDPPTGANEKLFF.

The CDR3: CASRQLIGAFF. The CDR3 region has the DNA TGTGCCAGCAGGCAGTTGATTGGAGCTTTCTTT. The V gene is TRBV6-6, the J gene TRBJ1-1, with D hard to call. Germline V gives CDR1 MNHNY, CDR2 SVGAGI (reference sequence). The CDR3 is 11 residues long. Between the trimmed V and J ends, which lost 6 bases and 10 bases, there was a span of 12 bases.

The chain carries TRBV19 and TRBJ1-2; 11 nucleotides align to TRBD1. Germline-derived CDR1 and CDR2 are LNHDA and SQIVND (reference sequence). This CDR3 region has 16 residues. With 4 bases clipped from V and 8 bases from J, the junction kept 12 bases outside the gene matches. The CDR3 coding sequence is TGTGCCAGTAGTAGCCCCGCGGGACAGGGGGAGAAAGGCTACACCTTC. Translating it yields CASSSPAGQGEKGYTF.

This clone was found once. V and J are TRBV13 and TRBJ1-1; D not resolved. This CDR3 is 12 amino acids long. V was clipped by 4 bases and J by 8 bases, with 11 bases between them. Per germline, CDR1 PRHDT and CDR2 FYEKMQ (reference sequence). CDR3 protein: CASSSSESEAFF. CDR3 nucleotide sequence: TGTGCCAGCAGCTCTTCGGAGTCGGAAGCTTTCTTT.

The V and J genes are TRBV18 and TRBJ1-2; TRBD1 agrees at 7 bases. The V segment lost 3 bases and the J segment 1 base; nucleotides outside the gene matches: 2. Germline CDR1 and CDR2: KGHSH and LQKENI. The CDR3 covers 14 residues. As DNA, the CDR3 is TGTGCCAGCTCACCCTCAGGGGGTAACTATGGCTACACCTTC. It encodes CASSPSGGNYGYTF.

The V and J genes are TRBV9 and TRBJ2-1; TRBD2 agrees at 9 bases. The CDR3 has 16 amino acids. V dropped 3 bases and J dropped 7; count of bases not matched to a gene: 11. Germline V CDR1 and CDR2: SGDLS, YYNGEE. In DNA, the CDR3 is TGTGCCAGCAGCGCCAGGACGGGACTAGCAGGGAATGAGCAGTTCTTC. The encoded protein is CASSARTGLAGNEQFF.

The chain couples TRBV19 to TRBJ1-2; unclear D gene. This CDR3 contains 11 residues. The germline gives CDR1 LNHDA, CDR2 SQIVND (reference sequence). Trimming removed 4 bases at V and 7 bases at J, with 7 bases between. CDR3: CASSTLLGYTF. In nucleotides, the CDR3 is TGTGCCAGTAGTACCCTACTTGGCTACACCTTC.

The table lists this clone with a count of one. The CDR3 region is CASSPRPYEQYF. The CDR3 region has the DNA TGTGCCAGCAGCCCCAGGCCGTACGAGCAGTACTTC. The chain uses TRBV7-2 and TRBJ2-7; D is undetermined. The CDR3 is 12 amino acids. V was pared by 5 bases and J by 4 bases, with 9 bases between. Germline V gene data show CDR1 as SGHTA and CDR2 as FQGNSA.

This clone has a single count. The CDR3 sequence is CASSSGDGSRYGYTF. CDR3 nucleotide sequence: TGCGCCAGCAGCTCGGGGGACGGGTCTAGGTATGGCTACACCTTC. J is TRBJ1-2 and V is TRBV5-1; tentative D call: TRBD1 (5 bases). Germline V gene lookup returns CDR1 SGHRS and CDR2 YFSETQ. The CDR3 has 15 amino acids. The V end was cut by 3 bases, the J end by 5 bases, with 17 bases between.

The genes are TRBV6-1 and TRBJ1-4; D may be TRBD1 (6 bases). Trimming took 7 bases from V and 7 from J, leaving 13 bases between them. The CDR3 sequence is 13 residues long. Germline V lookup: CDR1 MNHNS, CDR2 SASEGT. The CDR3 reads CASNREGSEKLFF. CDR3 DNA sequence: TGTGCCAGCAACAGGGAAGGGAGTGAAAAACTGTTTTTT.

V is TRBV5-1 and J is TRBJ2-1, with 13 positions matching TRBD2. Trimming took 0 bases from V and 12 from J; bases not matched to a gene: 6. Per germline, CDR1 SGHRS and CDR2 YFSETQ. The CDR3 contains 15 residues. The CDR3 nucleotides are TGCGCCAGCAGCTTGGAAACTAGCGGGGGGGCCGGGCAGTTCTTC. Translated: CASSLETSGGAGQFF. Full variable domain (rest looked up from reference TRBV5-1 and TRBJ2-1): KAGVTQTPRYLIKTRGQQVTLSCSPISGHRSVSWYQQTPGQGLQFLFEYFSETQRNKGNFPGRFSGRQFSNSRSEMNVSTLELGDSALYLCASSLETSGGAGQFFGPGTRLTVL.

This clone was seen a handful of times. This sequence joins TRBV30 and TRBJ2-7; possibly TRBD2 for D (5 bases). Germline V lookup: CDR1 GTSNPN, CDR2 SVGIG (reference sequence). V was clipped by 3 bases and J by 0 bases, with 12 bases between them. This CDR3 has 14 residues. The CDR3 DNA sequence: TGTGCCTGGAGGACCGGGGTCCGCTCCTACGAGCAGTACTTC. This encodes CAWRTGVRSYEQYF.

This rearrangement joins TRBV19 to TRBJ1-2, with 8 bases matching TRBD1. Germline V CDR1 and CDR2: LNHDA, SQIVND (reference sequence). V was pared by 5 bases and J by 0 bases, with 11 bases of the junction left unmatched. The CDR3 length is 17 residues. The CDR3: CASSLNQGARTNYGYTF. CDR3 nucleotides: TGTGCCAGTAGTCTAAACCAGGGGGCCAGGACTAACTATGGCTACACCTTC.

As regards this clone: The conserved phenylalanine or tryptophan is not found at the CDR3 terminus, so this likely reflects a read error. The chain links TRBV9 to TRBJ2-2, with unresolved D. V was pared by 0 bases and J by 2 bases, with 5 bases between. The germline CDR1 and CDR2 sequences are SGDLS and YYNGEE. The length of the CDR3 is 14 residues. The CDR3 nucleotides read TGTGCCAGCAGCGTAGCCACTAACACCGGGGAGCTGTTTTCT. It codes for CASSVATNTGELFS.

The chain couples TRBV10-3 to TRBJ2-6; 11 bases line up with TRBD1. Germline CDR1 ENHRY, CDR2 SYGVKD. The CDR3 totals 17 residues. Trimming cost V 6 bases and J 4 bases; bases outside gene matches: 8. DNA of the CDR3: TGTGCCATCAGGGGACAGGGGGGTGGGTTGGGGGCCAACGTCCTGACTTTC. Translation gives CAIRGQGGGLGANVLTF.

The CDR3 spells CASSSFRQGESFEQYF. CDR3 DNA: TGTGCCAGCAGTTCCTTTAGACAAGGGGAAAGTTTCGAGCAGTACTTC. The chain uses TRBV6-5 and TRBJ2-7; TRBD1 is a possible D gene (5 bases). Germline values: CDR1 MNHEY, CDR2 SVGAGI. The CDR3 spans 16 residues. The V end was cut by 4 bases, the J end by 6 bases, with 22 bases between.

Points on this clone: Within the sample, other DNA sequences also encode this same CDR3. This chain joins TRBV27 and TRBJ1-2; TRBD1 matches 9 bases. Germline lookup yields CDR1 MNHEY and CDR2 SMNVEV (reference sequence). The trim removed 5 bases at V and 5 bases at J, leaving 6 bases unmatched. This CDR3 spans 14 amino acids. The CDR3 DNA is TGTGCCAGCAGTCCGACAGGGGGAGGGTATGGCTACACCTTC. It specifies CASSPTGGGYGYTF.